This entry lists 17 T cell receptor beta chains sequenced from one sample in a study of STAT3 mutations in large granular lymphocyte leukemia. Study results and caveats: Every T-LGLL patient had at least one immunodominant TCRbeta clonotype.

No antigens are known for them. Generated by immunoSEQ multiplex PCR, the TCRdb table keeps only in-frame clones and is missing some. The profile covers 25,000 to 40,000 clones, with approximately 83% appearing a single time and roughly 13% taken by the ten largest. The source material was peripheral blood mononuclear cells. These TCRs come from a man between 60 and 75 years old with T-cell large granular lymphocyte leukemia. Some clones in this sample may be carry-over from other donors' samples.

The J gene is TRBJ1-6, the V gene TRBV7-9; no clear D. This CDR3 has 14 amino acids. Germline loops: CDR1 SEHNR, CDR2 FQNEAQ (reference sequence). V lost 4 bases to trimming and J lost 8 bases, with 12 bases between them. The CDR3 DNA reads TGTGCCAGCAGCTCTATCAAGGATGATTCACCCCTCCACTTT. Translation gives CASSSIKDDSPLHF.

The J gene is TRBJ1-1, the V gene TRBV19; 7 nucleotides line up with TRBD1. The CDR3 has 14 residues. The germline V gene encodes CDR1 LNHDA and CDR2 SQIVND (reference sequence). V shed 5 bases, J shed 5 bases, and the junction held 8 bases outside the gene matches. CDR3 sequence reads: CASSPVKGATEAFF. The CDR3 DNA is TGTGCCAGTAGTCCCGTAAAGGGGGCGACTGAAGCTTTCTTT.

The chain has TRBV28 and TRBJ1-2; D is undetermined. Germline V lookup: CDR1 MDHEN, CDR2 SYDVKM. The V and J ends lost 3 bases and 3 bases respectively, with 5 bases between them. The CDR3 is made up of 12 amino acids. CDR3 nucleotide sequence: TGTGCCAGCAGTTTGACCCACTATGGCTACACCTTC. Protein product: CASSLTHYGYTF.

The chain links TRBV5-1 to TRBJ2-5, with TRBD2 as a possible D gene (6 bases). This CDR3 contains 15 residues. Germline CDR1 SGHRS, CDR2 YFSETQ. The germline V and J ends were trimmed by 0 bases and 4 bases, with 13 bases remaining between them. This CDR3 is CASSLGGGAPETQYF. CDR3 DNA sequence: TGCGCCAGCAGCTTGGGGGGAGGCGCTCCAGAGACCCAGTACTTC. Supplemented by reference TRBV5-1 and TRBJ2-5, the full variable domain reads KAGVTQTPRYLIKTRGQQVTLSCSPISGHRSVSWYQQTPGQGLQFLFEYFSETQRNKGNFPGRFSGRQFSNSRSEMNVSTLELGDSALYLCASSLGGGAPETQYFGPGTRLLVL.

The chain combines TRBV7-2 with TRBJ2-1; 14 bases fit TRBD2. This CDR3 comprises 19 residues. J gave up 3 bases and V 5 bases, and 12 bases lay outside the gene matches. The germline CDR1 and CDR2 sequences are SGHTA and FQGNSA. CDR3 nucleotide sequence: TGTGCCAGCAGCCTGGGACTAGCGGGAGCCCGAATACTCTACAATGAGCAGTTCTTC. Its translation: CASSLGLAGARILYNEQFF. The variable domain in full, with the rest retrieved from reference TRBV7-2 and TRBJ2-1, is GAGVSQSPSNKVTEKGKDVELRCDPISGHTALYWYRQSLGQGLEFLIYFQGNSAPDKSGLPSDRFSAERTGGSVSTLTIQRTQQEDSAVYLCASSLGLAGARILYNEQFFGPGTRLTVL.

This chain links TRBV28 with TRBJ1-3; TRBD1 matches at 9 bases. The CDR3 sequence is 14 residues long. With V trimmed by 4 bases and J by 2 bases, 0 bases remained unmatched. Germline V CDR1 and CDR2: MDHEN, SYDVKM. The CDR3 protein is CASSWTGAGNTIYF. CDR3 bases: TGTGCCAGCAGTTGGACAGGGGCTGGAAACACCATATATTTT.

The V gene is TRBV14, the J gene TRBJ2-5; no reliable D call. Trimming pared 1 base from V and 5 bases from J, leaving 11 bases between. The CDR3 is 14 residues long. CDR1 is SGHDN, CDR2 FVKESK, per germline. CDR3 region: CASSQGDGWETQYF. DNA of the CDR3: TGTGCCAGCAGCCAAGGTGACGGGTGGGAGACCCAGTACTTC.

This clone was detected only a few times. The V and J genes are TRBV6-6 and TRBJ1-2; 7 nucleotides line up with TRBD1. Germline lookup yields CDR1 MNHNY and CDR2 SVGAGI (reference sequence). V lost 6 bases, J lost 8 bases, and 9 bases stayed unmatched. The length of the CDR3 is 13 residues. CDR3 loop: CASSYTGEGGYTF. Here the CDR3 DNA reads TGTGCCAGCAGCTATACAGGGGAGGGGGGCTACACCTTC.

The genes are TRBV19 and TRBJ1-1, with D possibly matching TRBD1 (5 bases). Germline V gene data show CDR1 as LNHDA and CDR2 as SQIVND (reference sequence). The ends were cut back, 1 base at V and 5 bases at J, with 11 bases in the middle. The length of the CDR3 is 14 residues. The CDR3 loop is CASSIADGGTEAFF. CDR3 DNA: TGTGCCAGTAGTATAGCGGACGGGGGGACTGAAGCTTTCTTT.

This chain links TRBV28 with TRBJ1-1, with D maybe TRBD1 (6 bases). The germline V and J ends were trimmed by 6 bases and 0 bases, with 11 bases remaining between them. Germline assignment: CDR1 MDHEN and CDR2 SYDVKM. This CDR3 is built from 14 residues. The CDR3 nucleotides read TGTGCCAGCAGCCCGGGACACATGAACACTGAAGCTTTCTTT. Translation: CASSPGHMNTEAFF.

J is TRBJ1-2 and V is TRBV7-2; D perhaps matches TRBD1 (6 bases). CDR3 length equals 17 residues. Per the germline V gene, CDR1 is SGHTA and CDR2 is FQGNSA. V was trimmed by 0 bases and J by 3 bases, leaving 17 bases between them. The CDR3 nucleotides read TGTGCCAGCAGCTTAGCGGGGGGCAGGGACGGGGACTATGGCTACACCTTC. Amino acid sequence: CASSLAGGRDGDYGYTF.

The J gene is TRBJ1-6, the V gene TRBV9; the match to TRBD1 covers 7 bases. The trim removed 2 bases at V and 1 base at J, leaving 6 bases unmatched. Germline V gene data show CDR1 as SGDLS and CDR2 as YYNGEE. The CDR3 runs to 17 residues. DNA of the CDR3: TGTGCCAGCAGCGTGGGACAGCAAAGGTCCTATAATTCACCCCTCCACTTT. Protein: CASSVGQQRSYNSPLHF.

CDR3 in DNA: TGTGCCAGCATCGACAGGGGATCCTCCTACGAGCAGTACTTC. It encodes CASIDRGSSYEQYF. V is TRBV6-1 and J is TRBJ2-7; 8 bases align to TRBD1. Per the germline V gene, CDR1 is MNHNS and CDR2 is SASEGT. This CDR3 region has 14 residues. J lost 0 bases, V lost 7 bases, and 5 bases had no gene match.

The rearrangement joins TRBV27 to TRBJ1-2; weak D call: TRBD1 (6 bases). This CDR3 comprises 17 residues. In germline, CDR1 is MNHEY, CDR2 SMNVEV (reference sequence). Trimming removed 5 bases from V and 8 bases from J, with 27 bases in between. For the CDR3, the DNA is TGTGCCAGCAGTATTGGGCAGGGGCTTACCACCCTCAAAGGCTACACCTTC. Protein sequence: CASSIGQGLTTLKGYTF.

This chain connects TRBV19 to TRBJ1-2; D unclear. Between the trimmed V and J ends, which lost 3 bases and 7 bases, there was a span of 24 bases. Per germline, CDR1 LNHDA and CDR2 SQIVND (reference sequence). The CDR3 covers 17 residues. As DNA, the CDR3 is TGTGCCAGTAGTATGAGCTCCGGAGGGCGCCCCTTGGGTGGCTACACCTTC. Translated: CASSMSSGGRPLGGYTF.

This chain uses TRBV30 with TRBJ1-4; D ambiguous. The V end was cut by 7 bases, the J end by 2 bases, with 14 bases between. Per the germline V gene, CDR1 is GTSNPN and CDR2 is SVGIG (reference sequence). This CDR3 contains 14 residues. The CDR3 loop is CASPVGSTNEKLFF. CDR3 coding DNA: TGTGCCTCACCGGTGGGGTCCACTAATGAAAAACTGTTTTTT.

The chain links TRBV18 to TRBJ1-1, with 7 bases lining up with TRBD1. J gave up 3 bases and V 1 base, and 5 bases lay outside the gene matches. The CDR3 loop spans 15 amino acids. Looked up from germline, CDR1 is KGHSH and CDR2 is LQKENI. Here the CDR3 DNA reads TGTGCCAGCTCACCACGACAGGGTATCGACACTGAAGCTTTCTTT. Translated: CASSPRQGIDTEAFF.